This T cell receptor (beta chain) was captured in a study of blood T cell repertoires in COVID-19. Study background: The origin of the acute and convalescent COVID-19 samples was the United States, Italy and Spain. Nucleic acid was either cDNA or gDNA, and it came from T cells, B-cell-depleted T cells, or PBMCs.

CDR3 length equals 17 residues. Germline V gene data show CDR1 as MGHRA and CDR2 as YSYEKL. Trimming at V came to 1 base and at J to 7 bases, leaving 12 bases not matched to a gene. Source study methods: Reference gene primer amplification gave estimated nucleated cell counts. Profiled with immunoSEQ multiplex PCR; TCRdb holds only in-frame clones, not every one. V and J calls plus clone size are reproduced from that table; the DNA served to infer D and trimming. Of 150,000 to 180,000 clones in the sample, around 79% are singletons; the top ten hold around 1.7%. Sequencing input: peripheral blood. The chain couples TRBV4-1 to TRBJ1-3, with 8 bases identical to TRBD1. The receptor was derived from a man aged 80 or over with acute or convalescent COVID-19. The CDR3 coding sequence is TGCGCCAGCAGCCAAGGACCATTCCGGACAGGGAAGAACACCATATATTTT. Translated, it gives CASSQGPFRTGKNTIYF.